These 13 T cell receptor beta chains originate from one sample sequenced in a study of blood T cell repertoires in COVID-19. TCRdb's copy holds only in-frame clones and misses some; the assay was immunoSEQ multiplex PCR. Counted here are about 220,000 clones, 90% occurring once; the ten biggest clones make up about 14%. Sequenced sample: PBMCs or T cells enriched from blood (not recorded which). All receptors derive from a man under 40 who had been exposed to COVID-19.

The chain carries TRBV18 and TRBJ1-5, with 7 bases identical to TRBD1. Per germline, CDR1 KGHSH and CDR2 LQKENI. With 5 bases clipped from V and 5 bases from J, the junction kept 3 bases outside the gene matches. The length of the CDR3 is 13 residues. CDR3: CASSTGTDQPQHF. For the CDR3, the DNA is TGTGCCAGCTCAACTGGGACAGATCAGCCCCAGCATTTT.

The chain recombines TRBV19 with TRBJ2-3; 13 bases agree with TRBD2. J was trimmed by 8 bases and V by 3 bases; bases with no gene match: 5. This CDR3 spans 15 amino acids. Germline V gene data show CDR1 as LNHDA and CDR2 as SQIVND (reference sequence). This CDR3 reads CASSMAGLAGITQYF. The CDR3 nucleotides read TGTGCCAGTAGTATGGCGGGACTAGCGGGGATTACGCAGTATTTT. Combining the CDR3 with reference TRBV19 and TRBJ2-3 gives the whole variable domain DGGITQSPKYLFRKEGQNVTLSCEQNLNHDAMYWYRQDPGQGLRLIYYSQIVNDFQKGDIAEGYSVSREKKESFPLTVTSAQKNPTAFYLCASSMAGLAGITQYFGPGTRLTVL.

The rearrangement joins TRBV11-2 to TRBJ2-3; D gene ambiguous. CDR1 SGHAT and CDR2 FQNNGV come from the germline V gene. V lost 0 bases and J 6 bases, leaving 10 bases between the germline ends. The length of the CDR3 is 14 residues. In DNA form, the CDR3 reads TGTGCCAGCAGCTTAGATTATAGCCCCGATACGCAGTATTTT. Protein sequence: CASSLDYSPDTQYF.

The CDR3 bases are TGTGCCAGCAGCCCCTCCCAGGGAAAAGGCTACACCTTC. This encodes CASSPSQGKGYTF. The rearrangement uses TRBV7-9 and TRBJ1-2, with D perhaps TRBD1 (5 bases). The CDR3 totals 13 residues. Germline CDR1 reads SEHNR; CDR2 reads FQNEAQ (reference sequence). The V gene lost 5 bases and the J gene lost 8 bases, with 15 bases spanning the gap.

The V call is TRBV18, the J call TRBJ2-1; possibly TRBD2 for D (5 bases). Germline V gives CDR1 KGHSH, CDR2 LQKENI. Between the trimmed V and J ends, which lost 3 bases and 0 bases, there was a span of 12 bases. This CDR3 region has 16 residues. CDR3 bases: TGTGCCAGCTCACCCGTTGATCGGGGCTCCTACAATGAGCAGTTCTTC. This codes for CASSPVDRGSYNEQFF.

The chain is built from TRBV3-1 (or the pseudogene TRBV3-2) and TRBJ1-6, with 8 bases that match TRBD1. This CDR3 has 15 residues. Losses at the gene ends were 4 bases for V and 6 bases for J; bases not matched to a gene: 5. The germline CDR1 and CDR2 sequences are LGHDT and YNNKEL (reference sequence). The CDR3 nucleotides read TGTGCCAGCAGCCTCCAGGACAGGGCTAATTCACCCCTCCACTTT. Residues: CASSLQDRANSPLHF.

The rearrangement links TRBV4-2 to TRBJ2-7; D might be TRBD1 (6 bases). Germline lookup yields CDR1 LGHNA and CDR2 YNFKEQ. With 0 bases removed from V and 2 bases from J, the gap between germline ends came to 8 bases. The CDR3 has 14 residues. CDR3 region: CASSQDQGPYEQYF. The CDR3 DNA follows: TGTGCCAGCAGCCAAGATCAGGGGCCCTACGAGCAGTACTTC.

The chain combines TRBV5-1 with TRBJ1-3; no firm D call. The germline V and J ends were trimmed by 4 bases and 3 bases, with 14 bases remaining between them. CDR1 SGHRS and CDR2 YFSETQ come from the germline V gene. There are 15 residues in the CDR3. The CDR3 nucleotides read TGCGCCAGCAGCCTCGAAGCTGTCCGTGGAAACACCATATATTTT. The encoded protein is CASSLEAVRGNTIYF.

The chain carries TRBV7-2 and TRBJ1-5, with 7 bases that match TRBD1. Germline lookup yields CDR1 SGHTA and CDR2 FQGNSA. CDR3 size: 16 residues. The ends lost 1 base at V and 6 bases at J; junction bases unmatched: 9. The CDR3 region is CASSLVGRGHVQPQHF. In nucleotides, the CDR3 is TGTGCCAGCAGCTTAGTGGGAAGGGGGCACGTTCAGCCCCAGCATTTT.

The CDR3 DNA reads as TGTGCCAGCACCCTCACGGGGGGGGCCGGGGGAGTGGCCCAGTACTTC. Amino acids: CASTLTGGAGGVAQYF. The rearrangement uses TRBV5-8 and TRBJ2-5; 8 bases align to TRBD2. There are 16 residues in the CDR3. From germline, CDR1 is SGHTS and CDR2 YDEGEE. Trimming took 6 bases from V and 9 from J; bases not matched to a gene: 19.

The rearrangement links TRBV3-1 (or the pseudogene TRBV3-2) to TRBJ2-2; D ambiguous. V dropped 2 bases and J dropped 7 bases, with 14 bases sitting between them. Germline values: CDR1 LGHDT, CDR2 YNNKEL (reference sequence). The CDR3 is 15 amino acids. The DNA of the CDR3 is TGTGCCAGCAGCCAACCCGGGTTCGTGAACGGGGAGCTGTTTTTT. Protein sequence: CASSQPGFVNGELFF.

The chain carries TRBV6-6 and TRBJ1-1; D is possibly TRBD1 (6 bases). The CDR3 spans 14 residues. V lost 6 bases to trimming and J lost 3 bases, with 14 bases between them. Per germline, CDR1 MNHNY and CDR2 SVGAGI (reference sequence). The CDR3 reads CASSPPGQDTEAFF. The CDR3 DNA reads TGTGCCAGCAGCCCTCCGGGACAAGACACTGAAGCTTTCTTT.

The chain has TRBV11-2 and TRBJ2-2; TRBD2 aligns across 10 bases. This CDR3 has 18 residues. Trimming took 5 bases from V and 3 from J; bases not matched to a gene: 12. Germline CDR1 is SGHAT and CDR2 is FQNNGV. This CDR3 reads CASSPGKAGGPYTGELFF. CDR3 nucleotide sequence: TGTGCCAGCAGCCCTGGAAAAGCGGGGGGGCCGTACACCGGGGAGCTGTTTTTT.